Here is one TCR beta chain with its context. These data are taken from a study of shared clonotypes between healthy human individuals. The CDR3 consists of 13 residues. The ends were cut back, 6 bases at V and 2 bases at J, with 10 bases in the middle. Germline V lookup: CDR1 MDHEN, CDR2 SYDVKM. Sequencing used immunoSEQ multiplex PCR; TCRdb keeps in-frame clones, though not all of them. Here the sample spans about 2.3 million clones, 85% to 95% being singletons. The sequencing sample was made of naive CD4+ T cells from PBMCs. As for subset: CD45RA+ positively selected. The TCR was taken from a man between 18 and 29 years old in good health. Some clones in this sample may be carry-over from other donors' samples. V is TRBV28 and J is TRBJ1-1, with D unresolved. CDR3 protein: CASSRYTNTEAFF. The DNA of the CDR3 is TGTGCCAGCAGCCGTTACACCAACACTGAAGCTTTCTTT.